This T cell receptor beta chain was recorded in a study of shared clonotypes between healthy human individuals. Across the whole study: Researchers assigned three CD4 naive, three CD4 memory, two CD8 naive and one CD8 memory plate to each donor. The study's findings and limits: Estimated clonotype richness was generally higher in naive than memory subsets.

At a deep level, the assay was run. Methods used by the authors: Without quality scores, immunoSEQ junctional reads could not be filtered like full-length reads. Assay: immunoSEQ multiplex PCR; the TCRdb copy retains only in-frame clones and omits some. The DNA gave D and trimming, while V, J and clone size come from that table. The sample yields 2 million to 3 million clones, 80% to 95% seen once. For this clone: What it binds is unknown.

Looked up from germline, CDR1 is WNHNN and CDR2 is SYGVQD (reference sequence). V shed 3 bases and J shed 0 bases, with 12 bases lying between them. CDR3 size: 16 residues. The chain recombines TRBV10-1 with TRBJ2-4; a weak D match, TRBD1 (5 bases). The receptor comes from a man between 18 and 35 years old in good health. Some clones in this sample may be carry-over from other donors' samples. Sequencing input: naive CD4+ T cells from PBMCs. Specified subset: CD45RA+ positively selected. The CDR3 DNA sequence: TGCGCCAGCAGTGACCGTCGACAGATAGCCAAAAACATTCAGTACTTC. Translation gives CASSDRRQIAKNIQYF.